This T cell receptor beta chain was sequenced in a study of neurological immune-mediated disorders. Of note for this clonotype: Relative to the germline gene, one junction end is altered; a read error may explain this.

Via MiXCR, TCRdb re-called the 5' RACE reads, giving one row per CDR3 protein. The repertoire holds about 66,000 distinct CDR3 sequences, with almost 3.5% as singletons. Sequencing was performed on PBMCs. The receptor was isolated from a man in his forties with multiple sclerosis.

The CDR3 loop reads CAWRAGTPYNAQFF. CDR3 DNA: TGTGCCTGGAGGGCCGGAACTCCCTACAATGCGCAGTTCTTC. This chain uses TRBV30 with TRBJ2-1; no clear D gene. The CDR3 sequence is 14 residues long. The germline CDR1 and CDR2 sequences are GTSNPN and SVGIG (reference sequence).